Listed below are T cell receptor beta chains from one sample, sequenced in a study of T cells in Graves' hyperthyroidism and ophthalmopathy. TCRdb reprocessed the multiplex PCR reads with MiXCR, giving one entry per CDR3 protein. The table lists approximately 690,000 distinct CDR3 sequences, 20% to 25% of them singletons. Sequencing used blood. The receptors originated from a man aged 25-45 years with Graves' ophthalmopathy. CDR3s include the opening cysteine and the closing phenylalanine or tryptophan. Clone size is not always given. Where it is, it says once, few, many or a class for expanded clones.

few	TRBV7-2	CASSSQRNEQFF
many	TRBV12-3/TRBV12-4	CASTFNSEAFF
-	TRBV6-5	CASSYLTRNTGELFF
few	TRBV27	CASSLARVSTGELFF
-	TRBV10-3	CAISGGTGGTETQYF
many	TRBV11-2	CASSLAGQSYNEQFF
few	TRBV19	CASSIGRAEAFF
-	TRBV4-1	CASSQSSLSFNQPQHF
-	TRBV19	CASSTVAGGTGELFF
-	TRBV10-3	CAISEPLTGLSAEQYF
-	TRBV11-2	CASSPEAGEGVDTEAFF
few	TRBV9	CASSVDQGPYYNEQFF
many	TRBV18	CASSPQEGFYEQYF
-	TRBV9	CASSVAPSGRTGTGELFF
few	TRBV13	CASSLGITGASGNTIYF
-	TRBV20-1	CSAAGTDGYTF
few	TRBV18	CASSQGTGLALHF
many	TRBV6-2/TRBV6-3	CASSTGLASDEQYF
-	TRBV5-1	CASSQGGTSLAKNIQYF
few	TRBV20-1	CSARDWLEETQYF
once	TRBV24-1	CATSFPGLAGEITDTQYF
-	TRBV29-1	CSVEDFRTGSGASSYNEQFF
few	TRBV13	CASSLGGGTKFF
few	TRBV6-6	CTSSYLAGVTGELFF
many	TRBV13	CASSQDPTTDTQYF
-	TRBV20-1	CSASSSGGETQYF
-	TRBV18	CASSEVRARTDTQYF
once	TRBV4-1	CASSPWEGQGRKASNQPQHF
-	TRBV7-3	CASSRSFRDLHF
many	TRBV6-2/TRBV6-3	CASSPTSGRSYEQYF
-	TRBV5-1	CASSRLHPDTQYF
many	TRBV6-1	CASRPREVPEAFF
many	TRBV24-1	CATSDPKREGSTDTQYF
many	TRBV7-9	CASSLFGLVNNEQFF
-	TRBV11-2	CASRHYSGGEQYF
-	TRBV29-1	CSDLRPRRNTEAFF
-	TRBV20-1	CSARQLAGATGELFF
many	TRBV5-1	CASSITGTSGSYEQYF
-	TRBV20-1	CSTSSGSLSYNEQFF
-	TRBV30	CAWSGRGRMNTEAFF
few	TRBV5-1	CASSSKTGSFSSYNEQFF
few	TRBV28	CASSRDRGLGDTQYF
-	TRBV4-1	CASSQVQGDTEAFF
few	TRBV7-9	CASSSSRLTDTQYF
-	TRBV15	CATSRDRRMIYGYTF
-	TRBV4-3	CASSHGEPVNTEAFF
many	TRBV30	CAWGHLNTEAFF
few	TRBV28	CASSRGPTNEKLFF